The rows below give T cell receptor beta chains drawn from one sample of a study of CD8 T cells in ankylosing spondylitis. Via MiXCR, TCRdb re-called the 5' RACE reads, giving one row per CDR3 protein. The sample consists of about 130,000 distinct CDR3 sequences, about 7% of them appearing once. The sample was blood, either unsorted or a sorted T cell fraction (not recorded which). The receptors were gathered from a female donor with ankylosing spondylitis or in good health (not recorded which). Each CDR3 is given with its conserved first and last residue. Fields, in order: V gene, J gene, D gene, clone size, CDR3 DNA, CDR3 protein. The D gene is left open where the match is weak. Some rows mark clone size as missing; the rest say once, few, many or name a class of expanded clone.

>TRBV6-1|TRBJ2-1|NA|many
TGTGCCAGCAGAGCTAGGGAAGGGGGGACCGAATACAATGAGCAGTTCTTC
CASRAREGGTEYNEQFF
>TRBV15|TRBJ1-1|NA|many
TGTGCCACCAGCCACTCGACTGAAGCTTTCTTT
CATSHSTEAFF
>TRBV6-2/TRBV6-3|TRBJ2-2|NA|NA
TGTGCCAGCACGAGGGGGGAGTCCGGGGAGCTGTTTTTT
CASTRGESGELFF
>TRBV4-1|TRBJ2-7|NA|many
TGCGCCAGCAGCCAAGGGGGGACATACGAGCAGTACTTC
CASSQGGTYEQYF
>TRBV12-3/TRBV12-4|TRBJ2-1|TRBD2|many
TGTGCCAGCAGTTTCAGGGCGGCTAGCGGGGGCCGGACCTACAATGAGCAGTTCTTC
CASSFRAASGGRTYNEQFF
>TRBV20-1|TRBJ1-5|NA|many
TGCAGTGCGGCCCGACTAGATCAGCCCCAGCATTTT
CSAARLDQPQHF
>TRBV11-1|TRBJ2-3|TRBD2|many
TGTGCCAGCAGCTTAGCGGGAGGGAAGACAGATACGCAGTATTTT
CASSLAGGKTDTQYF
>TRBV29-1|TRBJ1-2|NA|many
TGCAGCGCGTTGGCCACACGGGAATCATCTAACTATGGCTACACCTTC
CSALATRESSNYGYTF
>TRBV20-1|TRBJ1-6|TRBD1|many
TGCAGTGCTAGAGATGGGAGACAGGGGGATAATTCACCCCTCCACTTT
CSARDGRQGDNSPLHF
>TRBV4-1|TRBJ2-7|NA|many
TGCGCCAGCAGCCAAGGTTATGACAGGGAAGGGAGGTACGAGCAGTACTTC
CASSQGYDREGRYEQYF
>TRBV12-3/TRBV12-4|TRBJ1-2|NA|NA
TGTGCCAGCAGTTCGAACGGGGCGCCGAACTATGGCTACACCTTC
CASSSNGAPNYGYTF
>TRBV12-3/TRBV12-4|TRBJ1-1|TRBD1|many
TGTGCCAGCAGTTCTCAACAGGGGACTGAAGCTTTCTTT
CASSSQQGTEAFF
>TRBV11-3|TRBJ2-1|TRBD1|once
TGTGCCAGCAGCGTAGAGGGGGCAGGACACAATGAGCAGTTCTTC
CASSVEGAGHNEQFF
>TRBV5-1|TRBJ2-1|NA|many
TGCGCCAGCAGCTTGGTGGGGGCCTCCTACAATGAGCAGTTCTTC
CASSLVGASYNEQFF
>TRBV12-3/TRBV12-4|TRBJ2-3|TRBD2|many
TGTGCCAGCACCGGGACTAGCGGGGGGTTTGATACGCAGTATTTT
CASTGTSGGFDTQYF
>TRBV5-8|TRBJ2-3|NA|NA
TGTGCCAGCAGCTTGGGCACCGGTGGCGCAGATACGCAGTATTTT
CASSLGTGGADTQYF
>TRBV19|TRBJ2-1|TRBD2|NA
TGTGCCAGTAGTATGTGGGCGGGGGGAGGCGAGTACAATGAGCAGTTCTTC
CASSMWAGGGEYNEQFF